The 25 T cell receptor beta chains given below trace back to one sample, sequenced in a study of T cell responses to AZD1222 COVID-19 vaccine. Method: immunoSEQ multiplex PCR; TCRdb's copy keeps in-frame clones and lacks some. The sample lists approximately 150,000 clones; 90% to 95% were seen once. The input for sequencing was peripheral blood, taken on day 0 of AZD1222 vaccination. The receptor source for this set is an adult in good health.

V is TRBV30 and J is TRBJ1-3; D unclear. This CDR3 has 15 residues. V lost 6 bases to trimming and J lost 0 bases, with 15 bases between them. From germline, CDR1 is GTSNPN and CDR2 SVGIG (reference sequence). The CDR3 is CACHPVRSSGNTIYF. CDR3 DNA sequence: TGTGCCTGCCACCCGGTACGCTCCTCTGGAAACACCATATATTTT.

The chain is built from TRBV5-1 and TRBJ2-2; unclear D gene. Trimming shortened V by 5 bases and J by 6 bases, and 8 bases separated the two germline ends. Germline-derived CDR1 and CDR2 are SGHRS and YFSETQ. The CDR3 consists of 12 residues. CDR3 in DNA: TGCGCCAGCAGTTATGTAGCCGGGGAGCTGTTTTTT. It translates to CASSYVAGELFF.

The gene calls are TRBV7-9 and TRBJ1-1; D ambiguous. V was shortened by 5 bases and J by 0 bases, with 19 bases between the two germline ends. The CDR3 runs to 17 residues. The germline gives CDR1 SEHNR, CDR2 FQNEAQ (reference sequence). CDR3 nucleotide sequence: TGTGCCAGCAGCAAAAGCCCCGCTGGATTTATGAACACTGAAGCTTTCTTT. It translates to CASSKSPAGFMNTEAFF. The whole variable domain, remainder taken from reference TRBV7-9 and TRBJ1-1, is DTGVSQNPRHKITKRGQNVTFRCDPISEHNRLYWYRQTLGQGPEFLTYFQNEAQLEKSRLLSDRFSAERPKGSFSTLEIQRTEQGDSAMYLCASSKSPAGFMNTEAFFGQGTRLTVV.

The chain recombines TRBV6-2 or TRBV6-3 with TRBJ1-2; D gene ambiguous. The V end lost 4 bases, the J end lost 0 bases, and 9 bases lay between the germline ends. Germline CDR1 and CDR2: MNHEY and SVGEGT. This CDR3 contains 14 residues. The CDR3 protein is CASSFLLANYGYTF. The CDR3 DNA follows: TGTGCCAGCAGTTTCCTTCTGGCTAACTATGGCTACACCTTC.

The chain uses TRBV7-2 and TRBJ1-6; 7 nucleotides align to TRBD1. Germline-derived CDR1 and CDR2 are SGHTA and FQGNSA. V shed 5 bases and J 6 bases; nucleotides not matched to a gene: 10. The CDR3 has 16 amino acids. The CDR3 reads CASSPKDRDGNSPLHF. As DNA, the CDR3 is TGTGCCAGCAGCCCCAAAGACAGGGATGGTAATTCACCCCTCCACTTT.

The chain uses TRBV10-1 and TRBJ2-3, with D possibly matching TRBD2 (6 bases). Trimming took 1 base from V and 0 from J, leaving 11 bases between them. Germline lookup yields CDR1 WNHNN and CDR2 SYGVQD (reference sequence). The CDR3 length is 16 residues. The CDR3 loop reads CASSEYPGTSTDTQYF. CDR3 sequence (DNA): TGCGCCAGCAGTGAGTATCCAGGGACTAGCACAGATACGCAGTATTTT.

About this clone itself: One junction end disagrees with the germline gene, perhaps due to a read error. The chain uses TRBV7-7 and TRBJ2-1; TRBD2 matches at 13 bases. The CDR3 sequence is 16 residues long. Germline-derived CDR1 and CDR2 are SSHAT and FNYEAQ (reference sequence). CDR3 sequence (DNA): TGTGCTAGCAGCGCGGGACTAGCGGGGACCTACAATGAGCAGTTCTTC. This codes for CASSAGLAGTYNEQFF.

The rearrangement links TRBV24-1 to TRBJ2-1, with 8 bases identical to TRBD2. This CDR3 has 15 amino acids. Germline lookup yields CDR1 KGHDR and CDR2 SFDVKD. J lost 4 bases, V lost 3 bases, and 4 bases had no gene match. The CDR3, as DNA: TGTGCCACCAGTGATGACACTAGCGGTTACAATGAGCAGTTCTTC. This gives the protein CATSDDTSGYNEQFF.

V gene TRBV6-5 combines with J gene TRBJ1-2; 7 bases match TRBD1. V dropped 4 bases and J dropped 7; count of bases not matched to a gene: 12. From germline, CDR1 is MNHEY and CDR2 SVGAGI. The CDR3 is 15 amino acids. CDR3 DNA sequence: TGTGCCAGCAGTTCCCCCAGGGGGGGCGATGCTGGCTACACCTTC. Encoded protein: CASSSPRGGDAGYTF.

The CDR3 loop reads CASSSGQGRTDTQYF. CDR3 DNA: TGTGCCAGTAGTTCGGGACAGGGGCGCACAGATACGCAGTATTTT. V and J are TRBV19 and TRBJ2-3, with TRBD1 matching over 10 bases. The CDR3 covers 15 residues. Germline assignment: CDR1 LNHDA and CDR2 SQIVND (reference sequence). J gave up 1 base and V 5 bases, and 3 bases lay outside the gene matches.

The V and J genes are TRBV19 and TRBJ2-2; the D gene is possibly TRBD1 (5 bases). The CDR3 totals 15 residues. V lost 8 bases and J lost 7, with 20 bases in between. Per the germline V gene, CDR1 is LNHDA and CDR2 is SQIVND (reference sequence). The CDR3 DNA follows: TGTGCCAGTTGGACCCAGGGCGCTTCGGGCGGGGAGCTGTTTTTT. Residues: CASWTQGASGGELFF. Complete variable domain (other parts from reference TRBV19 and TRBJ2-2): DGGITQSPKYLFRKEGQNVTLSCEQNLNHDAMYWYRQDPGQGLRLIYYSQIVNDFQKGDIAEGYSVSREKKESFPLTVTSAQKNPTAFYLCASWTQGASGGELFFGEGSRLTVL.

The chain is built from TRBV28 and TRBJ1-4; D ambiguous. Germline V gene sequence: CDR1 MDHEN, CDR2 SYDVKM. V was pared by 7 bases and J by 7 bases, with 19 bases between. This CDR3 comprises 15 residues. The CDR3 is CASNPPGRWGEKLFF. The CDR3 nucleotides read TGTGCCAGCAATCCTCCCGGGCGGTGGGGTGAAAAACTGTTTTTT. The variable domain in full, completed from reference TRBV28 and TRBJ1-4, reads DVKVTQSSRYLVKRTGEKVFLECVQDMDHENMFWYRQDPGLGLRLIYFSYDVKMKEKGDIPEGYSVSREKKERFSLILESASTNQTSMYLCASNPPGRWGEKLFFGSGTQLSVL.

This chain connects TRBV3-1 (or the pseudogene TRBV3-2) to TRBJ2-7; 13 bases match TRBD2. The CDR3 covers 15 residues. Germline CDR1 LGHDT, CDR2 YNNKEL (reference sequence). The J segment lost 2 bases and the V segment lost 3 bases, leaving 1 base of the junction unmatched. The CDR3 sequence: CASSQGLAGTYEQYF. CDR3 nucleotide sequence: TGTGCCAGCAGCCAGGGACTAGCGGGAACCTACGAGCAGTACTTC.

This clone was seen only once. The rearrangement links TRBV7-3 to TRBJ2-3; D might be TRBD2 (6 bases). Trimming removed 3 bases at V and 3 bases at J, with 10 bases between. This CDR3 spans 14 amino acids. From germline, CDR1 is SGHTA and CDR2 FQGTGA. CDR3 in DNA: TGTGCCAGCAGCTTTGGAGGGAAAACAGATACGCAGTATTTT. Its protein is CASSFGGKTDTQYF.

As concerns this clone: At the DNA level, this CDR3 is encoded by other sequences in the same sample as well. The V and J genes are TRBV4-3 and TRBJ1-1; D gene uncertain. The CDR3 sequence is 14 residues long. Germline loops: CDR1 LGHNA, CDR2 YSLEER. V dropped 1 base and J dropped 0 bases, with 6 bases sitting between them. The CDR3 DNA sequence: TGCGCCAGCAGCCAAGGACGGCTGAACACTGAAGCTTTCTTT. Translated: CASSQGRLNTEAFF.

This clone was picked up one time. J is TRBJ1-2 and V is TRBV18; TRBD1 aligns across 9 bases. CDR3 length: 16 amino acids. V was pared by 3 bases and J by 0 bases, with 5 bases of the junction left unmatched. In germline, CDR1 is KGHSH, CDR2 LQKENI. In nucleotides, the CDR3 is TGTGCCAGCTCACCCAAGACAGGGGGAGCTAACTATGGCTACACCTTC. It translates to CASSPKTGGANYGYTF. Using reference TRBV18 and TRBJ1-2 for the parts outside the CDR3, the full variable domain is NAGVMQNPRHLVRRRGQEARLRCSPMKGHSHVYWYRQLPEEGLKFMVYLQKENIIDESGMPKERFSAEFPKEGPSILRIQQVVRGDSAAYFCASSPKTGGANYGYTFGSGTRLTVV.

The rearrangement joins TRBV27 to TRBJ2-5; no clear D. Germline assignment: CDR1 MNHEY and CDR2 SMNVEV (reference sequence). V was cut by 4 bases and J by 1 base, with 7 bases left in between. CDR3 size: 13 residues. The CDR3 is CASSSSVQETQYF. The CDR3 DNA reads TGTGCCAGCAGTTCAAGCGTCCAAGAGACCCAGTACTTC.

The chain couples TRBV7-9 to TRBJ1-1; possible D gene TRBD1, 5 bases. The germline CDR1 and CDR2 sequences are SEHNR and FQNEAQ (reference sequence). The V end was cut by 4 bases, the J end by 6 bases, with 9 bases between. The CDR3 consists of 12 residues. The CDR3: CASSYQGAEAFF. The CDR3, as DNA: TGTGCCAGCAGCTATCAAGGGGCTGAAGCTTTCTTT.

The chain joins TRBV5-1 to TRBJ1-1; D may be TRBD1 (6 bases). The V end was cut by 2 bases, the J end by 1 base, with 21 bases between. Germline V lookup: CDR1 SGHRS, CDR2 YFSETQ. The CDR3 has 18 amino acids. CDR3 in DNA: TGCGCCAGCAGCTTAGGCCAGGGGTCGGGAGAAGGGAACACTGAAGCTTTCTTT. Encoded protein: CASSLGQGSGEGNTEAFF.

The chain couples TRBV19 to TRBJ1-6, with D hard to call. V lost 7 bases to trimming and J lost 3 bases, with 13 bases between them. This CDR3 is built from 15 residues. Per the germline V gene, CDR1 is LNHDA and CDR2 is SQIVND (reference sequence). The CDR3 DNA reads as TGTGCCAGTACCCCGGAGGGAGACTATAATTCACCCCTCCACTTT. Residues: CASTPEGDYNSPLHF.

The gene calls are TRBV4-3 and TRBJ1-4; no firm D call. Germline loops: CDR1 LGHNA, CDR2 YSLEER. The CDR3 contains 14 residues. Trimming left V 1 base short and J 0 bases short, with 3 bases between. The CDR3 region has the DNA TGCGCCAGCAGCCAAGGAACAACTAATGAAAAACTGTTTTTT. Translation: CASSQGTTNEKLFF.

The CDR3 is CASSPGPYNEQFF. DNA of the CDR3: TGTGCCAGTTCACCGGGACCCTACAATGAGCAGTTCTTC. The chain has TRBV19 and TRBJ2-1; the D call may be TRBD1 or TRBD2 (5 bases each). Trimming left V 8 bases short and J 2 bases short, with 10 bases between. Germline V gene lookup returns CDR1 LNHDA and CDR2 SQIVND (reference sequence). The CDR3 is 13 residues long.

The genes are TRBV9 and TRBJ2-3, with a weak D call TRBD1 (6 bases). Germline lookup yields CDR1 SGDLS and CDR2 YYNGEE. The length of the CDR3 is 16 residues. Trimming removed 0 bases from V and 2 bases from J, with 13 bases in between. The CDR3 region has the DNA TGTGCCAGCAGCGTAGGTCCGGGACATACCACAGATACGCAGTATTTT. It codes for CASSVGPGHTTDTQYF.

The chain recombines TRBV9 with TRBJ1-1; 7 bases are shared with TRBD1. V lost 0 bases to trimming and J lost 11 bases; unmatched junction nucleotides: 7. The CDR3 contains 13 residues. Germline V gene lookup returns CDR1 SGDLS and CDR2 YYNGEE. The CDR3 is CASSVGGDRAAFF. In nucleotides, the CDR3 is TGTGCCAGCAGCGTAGGGGGAGACAGGGCGGCTTTCTTT. Using reference TRBV9 and TRBJ1-1 for the parts outside the CDR3, the full variable domain is DSGVTQTPKHLITATGQRVTLRCSPRSGDLSVYWYQQSLDQGLQFLIQYYNGEERAKGNILERFSAQQFPDLHSELNLSSLELGDSALYFCASSVGGDRAAFFGQGTRLTVV.

The chain joins TRBV24-1 to TRBJ2-7; TRBD1 aligns across 8 bases. Trimming at V came to 7 bases and at J to 3 bases, leaving 10 bases not matched to a gene. CDR1 and CDR2 (germline): KGHDR, SFDVKD. The CDR3 is made up of 15 amino acids. The CDR3 nucleotides are TGTGCCACCAGCCCCGGGACAGGATTGGGCTACGAGCAGTACTTC. As protein: CATSPGTGLGYEQYF.